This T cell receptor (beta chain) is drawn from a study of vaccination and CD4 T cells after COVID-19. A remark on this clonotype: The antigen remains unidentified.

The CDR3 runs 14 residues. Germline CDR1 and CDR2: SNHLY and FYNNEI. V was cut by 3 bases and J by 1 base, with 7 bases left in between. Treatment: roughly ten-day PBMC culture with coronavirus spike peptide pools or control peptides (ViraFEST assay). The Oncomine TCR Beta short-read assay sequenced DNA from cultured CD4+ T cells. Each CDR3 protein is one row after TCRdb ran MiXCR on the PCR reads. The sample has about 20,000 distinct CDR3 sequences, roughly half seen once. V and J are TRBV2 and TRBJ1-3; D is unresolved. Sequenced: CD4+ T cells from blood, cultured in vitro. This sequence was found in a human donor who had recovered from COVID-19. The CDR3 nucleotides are TGTGCCAGCAGTGAGATGCTTTCTGGAAACACCATATATTTT. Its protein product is CASSEMLSGNTIYF.